This T cell receptor (beta chain) came from a study of blood T cell repertoires in COVID-19. Study details: Researchers got acute and convalescent COVID-19 samples from the United States, Italy and Spain.

Sequencing was performed with immunoSEQ multiplex PCR; in TCRdb, only in-frame clones are kept and a portion is missing. This sample has fewer than 350,000 clones, with about 85% found just once. Trimming pared 5 bases from V and 4 bases from J, leaving 11 bases between. CDR1 is LGHDT and CDR2 is YNNKEL in the germline V gene (reference sequence). The CDR3 has 13 amino acids. This chain uses TRBV3-1 (or the pseudogene TRBV3-2) with TRBJ1-2, with D maybe TRBD1 (5 bases). The receptor comes from a woman aged 45-59 years who had recovered from COVID-19. Sequenced material: PBMCs or T cells enriched from blood (not recorded which). The CDR3 bases are TGTGCCAGCAGCGGGGGGGGATCCTATGGCTACACCTTC. This gives the protein CASSGGGSYGYTF.